This TCR beta chain was profiled in a study of T cell responses to AZD1222 COVID-19 vaccine. Study-wide results and caveats: Just a handful of AZD1222 recipients tested seropositive at baseline. With two AZD1222 doses given, Spike-specific TCR breadth and depth both rose. Repertoire collection took place solely once the T cell response had peaked.

As concerns this clone: The antigen remains unidentified.

V shed 6 bases and J 4 bases; nucleotides not matched to a gene: 5. The CDR3 consists of 15 residues. Germline V gene data show CDR1 as SGHVS and CDR2 as FNYEAQ. Here immunoSEQ multiplex PCR was the method, and the copy in TCRdb shows in-frame clones only, minus some. The data show about 110,000 clones, about 80% seen once. The rearrangement links TRBV7-6 to TRBJ2-1; 11 bases are shared with TRBD2. This TCR derives from an adult in good health. Sequencing was performed on peripheral blood, taken on day 0 of AZD1222 vaccination. The CDR3 sequence is CASRLTSGGYNEQFF. In nucleotides, the CDR3 is TGTGCCAGCAGGTTAACTAGCGGGGGTTACAATGAGCAGTTCTTC. Combining the CDR3 with reference TRBV7-6 and TRBJ2-1 gives the whole variable domain GAGVSQSPRYKVTKRGQDVALRCDPISGHVSLYWYRQALGQGPEFLTYFNYEAQQDKSGLPNDRFSAERPEGSISTLTIQRTEQRDSAMYRCASRLTSGGYNEQFFGPGTRLTVL.